The 29 T cell receptor beta chains below all came from one sample that was sequenced in a study of blood T cells in healthy people across ages. The use of a sample-barcoded 5' primer and a J-beta primer mix characterized a second PCR of about 7 to 12 cycles. One entry per CDR3 protein results from TCRdb running MiXCR on the 5' RACE reads. This table has 950,000 to 1,200,000 distinct CDR3 sequences, 35% to 45% appearing once. The sequenced sample consisted of blood. These TCRs come from a man aged 18-30 years in good health.

Only a few counts were recorded for this clonotype. This sequence joins TRBV7-2 and TRBJ2-4; 7 bases are a match to TRBD1. V was pared by 4 bases and J by 8 bases, with 5 bases of the junction left unmatched. The germline V gene has CDR1 SGHTA and CDR2 FQGNSA. There are 13 residues in the CDR3. The CDR3 sequence: CASSSLDRYIQYF. DNA of the CDR3: TGTGCCAGCAGCTCTTTGGACAGGTACATTCAGTACTTC.

This clonotype was picked up a small number of times. The rearrangement joins TRBV30 to TRBJ1-2, with 8 positions matching TRBD1. The CDR3 runs to 14 residues. Germline CDR1 and CDR2: GTSNPN and SVGIG (reference sequence). V lost 2 bases and J lost 6; bases outside the gene matches: 8. CDR3 loop: CAWSPGQGWNGYTF. CDR3 nucleotides: TGTGCCTGGAGTCCCGGACAGGGCTGGAATGGCTACACCTTC.

This clonotype has only one observation. The V gene is TRBV9, the J gene TRBJ1-3; 7 nucleotides line up with TRBD1. Unmatched junction bases numbered 6, after V lost 0 bases and J lost 0 bases. Germline assignment: CDR1 SGDLS and CDR2 YYNGEE. The length of the CDR3 is 17 residues. This chain's CDR3 is CASSVGGTANSGNTIYF. Here the CDR3 DNA reads TGTGCCAGCAGCGTAGGGGGGACAGCCAACTCTGGAAACACCATATATTTT.

The chain joins TRBV7-9 to TRBJ2-1; D perhaps matches TRBD1 (5 bases). The DNA end lines up better with TRBJ2-7; the J call may be wrong. Germline CDR1 reads SEHNR; CDR2 reads FQNEAQ (reference sequence). The CDR3 is 15 residues long. The CDR3 protein is CASSLRTNSYNEQYF. For the CDR3, the DNA is TGTGCCAGCAGCTTACGGACAAACTCCTACAATGAGCAGTACTTC.

This clonotype has just one count. The V gene is TRBV15, the J gene TRBJ2-2, with TRBD1 matching over 7 bases. The CDR3 is 16 amino acids. The V gene's germline CDR1 is LNHNV and CDR2 YYDKDF (reference sequence). V lost 0 bases and J lost 2; bases outside the gene matches: 3. CDR3 DNA sequence: TGTGCCACCAGCAGAGACGACAGGGCTAACACCGGGGAGCTGTTTTTT. This codes for CATSRDDRANTGELFF.

The chain's CDR3 is CASSSGGRYEQYF. Written as DNA, the CDR3 is TGTGCCAGCAGTTCAGGGGGGCGCTACGAGCAGTACTTC. This chain uses TRBV12-3 or TRBV12-4 with TRBJ2-5; a possible D gene is TRBD1 (7 bases). The DNA end lines up better with TRBJ2-7; the J call may be wrong. This CDR3 is built from 13 residues.

This clonotype appeared a few times. CDR3 amino acids: CASSSSPAGLQGGYTF. As DNA, the CDR3 is TGTGCCAGCAGCTCATCCCCAGCAGGGCTCCAAGGTGGCTACACCTTC. The chain links TRBV7-2 to TRBJ1-2; the D gene is possibly TRBD1 (5 bases). Germline V gives CDR1 SGHTA, CDR2 FQGNSA. Trimming shortened V by 4 bases and J by 7 bases, and 22 bases separated the two germline ends. The CDR3 spans 16 residues.

The chain links TRBV4-2 to TRBJ2-1, with D perhaps TRBD2 (6 bases). V was pared by 0 bases and J by 9 bases, with 9 bases between. The CDR3 is made up of 13 amino acids. CDR1 is LGHNA and CDR2 is YNFKEQ in the germline V gene. CDR3 residues: CASSQDMGGEQFF. The CDR3 nucleotides read TGTGCCAGCAGCCAAGATATGGGGGGTGAGCAGTTCTTC.

The V and J genes are TRBV5-1 and TRBJ2-1, with 13 bases lining up with TRBD2. The junction had 3 bases not matched to a gene; V was cut back by 2 bases and J by 4 bases. There are 16 residues in the CDR3. The V gene's germline CDR1 is SGHRS and CDR2 YFSETQ. CDR3 in amino acids: CASSFGTSGVYNEQFF. CDR3 nucleotides: TGCGCCAGCAGCTTCGGGACTAGCGGGGTATACAATGAGCAGTTCTTC.

The chain links TRBV12-3 or TRBV12-4 to TRBJ1-1; 10 bases align to TRBD1. The CDR3 runs 14 residues. V was clipped by 5 bases and J by 4 bases; unmatched bases: 4. The CDR3, as DNA: TGTGCCAGCAGTCAGGACAGGGGGAGCACTGAAGCTTTCTTT. It specifies CASSQDRGSTEAFF.

This clonotype was counted a few times. The V gene is TRBV10-2, the J gene TRBJ1-4; TRBD1 agrees at 7 bases. The germline CDR1 and CDR2 sequences are WSHSY and SAAADI. This CDR3 spans 16 amino acids. The V and J ends lost 5 bases and 5 bases, in that order; junction bases with no gene match: 11. As DNA, the CDR3 is TGCGCCAGCAGTCCCCTGGACAGGAAGACCAATGAAAAACTGTTTTTT. Protein sequence: CASSPLDRKTNEKLFF.

This clonotype was seen a few times. The J gene is TRBJ2-1, the V gene TRBV4-3; either TRBD1 or TRBD2 may supply D (6 bases each). Germline lookup yields CDR1 LGHNA and CDR2 YSLEER. V lost 1 base and J lost 10, with 17 bases in between. CDR3 length equals 15 residues. CDR3 DNA sequence: TGCGCCAGCAGCCAAGTCGGGGGCTCACTAGAGGAGCAGTTCTTC. Protein product: CASSQVGGSLEEQFF.

The V gene is TRBV29-1, the J gene TRBJ2-7, with 9 bases matching TRBD1. Trimming removed 8 bases from V and 3 bases from J; junction bases left unmatched: 8. The CDR3 loop spans 13 amino acids. Germline V lookup: CDR1 SQVTM, CDR2 ANQGSEA. The CDR3 loop is CSTRQGESYEQYF. As DNA, the CDR3 is TGCAGCACCCGACAGGGGGAGAGCTACGAGCAGTACTTC.

This clonotype was seen only a few times. This chain connects TRBV6-2 or TRBV6-3 to TRBJ2-1; D gene unclear. The V gene lost 6 bases and the J gene lost 6 bases, with 12 bases spanning the gap. This CDR3 spans 13 amino acids. Germline values: CDR1 MNHEY, CDR2 SVGEGT. CDR3 protein: CASSLNTGNEQFF. The CDR3 DNA reads TGTGCCAGCAGCCTTAATACGGGCAATGAGCAGTTCTTC.

There are a few counts of this clonotype. The chain links TRBV5-1 to TRBJ2-4; 9 bases align to TRBD1. With V trimmed by 3 bases and J by 2 bases, 6 bases remained unmatched. This CDR3 is built from 16 residues. Germline lookup yields CDR1 SGHRS and CDR2 YFSETQ. CDR3 in amino acids: CASSSRQGDTKNIQYF. In nucleotides, the CDR3 is TGCGCCAGCAGCTCAAGACAGGGGGATACCAAAAACATTCAGTACTTC.

This chain connects TRBV9 to TRBJ2-3; 12 positions agree with TRBD2. This CDR3 spans 17 amino acids. J lost 4 bases, V lost 3 bases, and 9 bases had no gene match. In germline, CDR1 is SGDLS, CDR2 YYNGEE. CDR3 in DNA: TGTGCCAGCAGCGCCTCTAGCGGGGGGGCCGTCGCAGATACGCAGTATTTT. The encoded protein is CASSASSGGAVADTQYF.

The rearrangement links TRBV5-5 to TRBJ1-5; TRBD1 aligns across 8 bases. Germline trimming cut 3 bases from V and 6 bases from J; bases unmatched to any gene: 8. Germline loops: CDR1 SGHKS, CDR2 YYEKEE (reference sequence). CDR3 length: 15 amino acids. The CDR3 sequence: CASSWGTGRSQPQHF. CDR3 DNA sequence: TGTGCCAGCAGCTGGGGGACAGGCCGGAGTCAGCCCCAGCATTTT.

V and J are TRBV12-3 or TRBV12-4 and TRBJ2-1; D not resolved. CDR3 length: 13 residues. V shed 0 bases and J shed 8 bases, with 8 bases lying between them. In DNA form, the CDR3 reads TGTGCCAGCAGTTTAGCGAACTCGGATGAGCAGTTCTTC. Translated: CASSLANSDEQFF.

Details on this clonotype: The germline gene is not matched at one end of the junction; a read error may be the cause. The chain links TRBV27 to TRBJ2-3; 9 bases map to TRBD2. Germline assignment: CDR1 MNHEY and CDR2 SMNVEV (reference sequence). The CDR3 has 16 residues. CDR3 protein: CASSLGLAGTTDAQYF. The CDR3 coding sequence is TGTGCCAGCAGTTTGGGGCTAGCGGGGACTACAGATGCGCAGTATTTT.

This clonotype occurred a few times. V and J are TRBV7-2 and TRBJ2-1; no firm D call. V lost 5 bases, J lost 10 bases, and 12 bases lay in between. The CDR3 spans 12 residues. CDR1 SGHTA and CDR2 FQGNSA come from the germline V gene. CDR3 bases: TGTGCCAGCAGCAGCGTATCCAACGAGCAGTTCTTC. It encodes CASSSVSNEQFF.

This clonotype appeared many times. This chain joins TRBV12-3 or TRBV12-4 and TRBJ2-1, with TRBD1 identical over 8 bases. J lost 0 bases, V lost 4 bases, and 2 bases had no gene match. This CDR3 has 15 amino acids. Here the CDR3 reads CASSSGTGSYNEQFF. CDR3 coding DNA: TGTGCCAGCAGTTCCGGGACAGGCTCCTACAATGAGCAGTTCTTC.

This clonotype has just a few counts. A much larger clone differs by one base, so this may be a read error. The chain couples TRBV4-2 to TRBJ2-7, with TRBD2 matching 10 bases. The CDR3 sequence is 16 residues long. Germline values: CDR1 LGHNA, CDR2 YNFKEQ. The trim removed 5 bases at V and 7 bases at J, leaving 14 bases unmatched. CDR3 coding DNA: TGTGCCAGCAGCTCCCGGACTAGCGGTTCATACAATGAGCAGTACTTC. Translated, it gives CASSSRTSGSYNEQYF.

The rearrangement uses TRBV9 and TRBJ2-7; 12 bases are shared with TRBD2. V shed 2 bases and J 5 bases; nucleotides not matched to a gene: 8. The CDR3 totals 16 residues. Germline V gene data show CDR1 as SGDLS and CDR2 as YYNGEE. As DNA, the CDR3 is TGTGCCAGCAGCGTCCATCCTAGCGGGGGGGCAAACGAGCAGTACTTC. Amino acids: CASSVHPSGGANEQYF.

The chain uses TRBV29-1 and TRBJ2-5; 7 bases align to TRBD1. The CDR3 has 13 residues. J lost 1 base, V lost 4 bases, and 3 bases had no gene match. The germline V gene has CDR1 SQVTM and CDR2 ANQGSEA. The CDR3 DNA is TGCAGCGTTGGTTGGGACAGCCAAGAGACCCAGTACTTC. This gives the protein CSVGWDSQETQYF.

The chain couples TRBV2 to TRBJ2-7; D is uncertain. Deletions cut 0 bases from V and 4 bases from J, with 10 bases between. CDR1 SNHLY and CDR2 FYNNEI come from the germline V gene. CDR3 length equals 14 residues. CDR3 region: CASSEAGQPYEQYF. In nucleotides, the CDR3 is TGTGCCAGCAGTGAAGCAGGGCAGCCATACGAGCAGTACTTC.

This clonotype was observed a handful of times. The gene calls are TRBV6-1 and TRBJ1-1, with D hard to call. Germline V gene lookup returns CDR1 MNHNS and CDR2 SASEGT. The V and J ends lost 0 bases and 7 bases respectively, with 12 bases between them. This CDR3 spans 14 amino acids. The CDR3 spells CASSEARGLSEAFF. The CDR3 nucleotides read TGTGCCAGCAGTGAAGCAAGAGGGCTGAGTGAAGCTTTCTTT.

The sample holds one count of this clonotype. V is TRBV20-1 and J is TRBJ2-3; unclear D gene. V lost 6 bases and J lost 4, with 20 bases in between. Germline-derived CDR1 and CDR2 are DFQATT and SNEGSKA (reference sequence). The CDR3 has 15 residues. CDR3 protein: CSAAETLPSPDTQYF. The CDR3 region has the DNA TGCAGTGCCGCAGAGACCCTTCCATCCCCAGATACGCAGTATTTT.

This clonotype was seen a few times. The J gene is TRBJ1-2, the V gene TRBV5-1, with 8 bases identical to TRBD1. V dropped 4 bases and J dropped 2; count of bases not matched to a gene: 7. This CDR3 contains 15 residues. Germline-derived CDR1 and CDR2 are SGHRS and YFSETQ. In DNA form, the CDR3 reads TGCGCCAGCAGCCTGCGGACAGGGTTCAACTATGGCTACACCTTC. Amino acids: CASSLRTGFNYGYTF.

The rearrangement links TRBV4-3 to TRBJ2-1, with D maybe TRBD2 (5 bases). Germline CDR1 is LGHNA and CDR2 is YSLEER. Trimming took 4 bases from V and 7 from J, leaving 11 bases between them. The CDR3 consists of 13 residues. CDR3 protein: CASSPHSGNEQFF. CDR3 sequence (DNA): TGCGCCAGCAGCCCACACTCGGGAAATGAGCAGTTCTTC.